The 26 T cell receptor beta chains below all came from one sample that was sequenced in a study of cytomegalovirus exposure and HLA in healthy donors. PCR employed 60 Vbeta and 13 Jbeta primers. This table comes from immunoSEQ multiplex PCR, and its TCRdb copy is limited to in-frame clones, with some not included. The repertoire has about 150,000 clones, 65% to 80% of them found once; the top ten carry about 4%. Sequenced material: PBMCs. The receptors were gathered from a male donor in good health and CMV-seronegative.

Here the CDR3 DNA reads TGTGCCAGCAGTGTACAGGGACTAGGGAACACTGAAGCTTTCTTT. It yields the protein CASSVQGLGNTEAFF. This chain joins TRBV2 and TRBJ1-1; perhaps TRBD1 as D (6 bases). This CDR3 comprises 15 residues. Germline-derived CDR1 and CDR2 are SNHLY and FYNNEI. Trimming pared 4 bases from V and 1 base from J, leaving 13 bases between.

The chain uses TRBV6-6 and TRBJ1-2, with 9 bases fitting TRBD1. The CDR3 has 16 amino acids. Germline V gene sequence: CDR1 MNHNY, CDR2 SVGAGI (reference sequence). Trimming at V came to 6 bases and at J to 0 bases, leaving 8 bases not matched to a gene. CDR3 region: CASRRTGARANYGYTF. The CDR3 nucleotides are TGTGCCAGCAGACGGACAGGGGCCAGAGCTAACTATGGCTACACCTTC.

CDR3 nucleotide sequence: TGTGCCACCCAGGATATAGCGGGGGTATATACGCAGTATTTT. Its translation: CATQDIAGVYTQYF. The V gene is TRBV10-3, the J gene TRBJ2-3; the match to TRBD2 covers 9 bases. The V gene end was trimmed by 10 bases and the J gene end by 7 bases; junction bases not matched to a gene: 12. This CDR3 spans 14 amino acids. Germline V gene lookup returns CDR1 ENHRY and CDR2 SYGVKD.

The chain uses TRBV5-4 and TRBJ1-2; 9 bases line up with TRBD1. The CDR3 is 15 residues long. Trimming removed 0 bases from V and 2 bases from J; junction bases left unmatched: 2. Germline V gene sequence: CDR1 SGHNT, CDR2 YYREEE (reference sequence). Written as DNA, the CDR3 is TGTGCCAGCAGCTTGGGGGGGACAGGGAACTATGGCTACACCTTC. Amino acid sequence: CASSLGGTGNYGYTF.

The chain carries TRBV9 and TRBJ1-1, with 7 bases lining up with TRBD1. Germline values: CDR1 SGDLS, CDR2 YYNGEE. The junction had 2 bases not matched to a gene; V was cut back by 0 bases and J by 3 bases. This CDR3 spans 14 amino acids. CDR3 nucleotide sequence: TGTGCCAGCAGCGTAGGAGGGGGCGACACTGAAGCTTTCTTT. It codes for CASSVGGGDTEAFF. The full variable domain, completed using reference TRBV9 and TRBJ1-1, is DSGVTQTPKHLITATGQRVTLRCSPRSGDLSVYWYQQSLDQGLQFLIQYYNGEERAKGNILERFSAQQFPDLHSELNLSSLELGDSALYFCASSVGGGDTEAFFGQGTRLTVV.

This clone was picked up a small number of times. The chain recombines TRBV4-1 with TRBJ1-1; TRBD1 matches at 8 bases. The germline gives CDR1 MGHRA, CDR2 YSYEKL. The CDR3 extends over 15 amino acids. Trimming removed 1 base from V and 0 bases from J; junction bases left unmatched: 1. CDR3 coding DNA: TGCGCCAGCAGCCAAGGACAGGGGATGAACACTGAAGCTTTCTTT. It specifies CASSQGQGMNTEAFF.

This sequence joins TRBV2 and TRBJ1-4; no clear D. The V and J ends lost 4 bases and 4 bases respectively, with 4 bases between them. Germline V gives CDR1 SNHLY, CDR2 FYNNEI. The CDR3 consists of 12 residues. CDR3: CASSALNEKLFF. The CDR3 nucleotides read TGTGCCAGCAGTGCCCTTAATGAAAAACTGTTTTTT.

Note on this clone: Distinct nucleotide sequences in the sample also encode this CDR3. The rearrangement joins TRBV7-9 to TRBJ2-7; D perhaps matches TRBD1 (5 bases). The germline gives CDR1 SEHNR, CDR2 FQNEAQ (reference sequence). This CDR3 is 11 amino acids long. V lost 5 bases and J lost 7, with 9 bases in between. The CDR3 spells CASSLDREQYF. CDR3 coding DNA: TGTGCCAGCAGCCTCGACAGAGAGCAGTACTTC.

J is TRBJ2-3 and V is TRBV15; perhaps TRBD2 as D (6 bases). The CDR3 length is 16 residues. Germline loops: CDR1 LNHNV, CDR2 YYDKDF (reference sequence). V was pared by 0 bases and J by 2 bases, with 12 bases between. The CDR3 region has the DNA TGTGCCACCAGCAGAGATCCGGGGGTATACACAGATACGCAGTATTTT. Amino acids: CATSRDPGVYTDTQYF.

The CDR3 loop is CASSEWAVTSGANVLTF. CDR3 in DNA: TGTGCCAGCAGTGAATGGGCAGTTACGTCGGGGGCCAACGTCCTGACTTTC. The rearrangement links TRBV25-1 to TRBJ2-6, with D uncertain. The V gene lost 1 base and the J gene lost 4 bases, with 14 bases spanning the gap. The CDR3 contains 17 residues. Germline V lookup: CDR1 MGHDK, CDR2 SYGVNS.

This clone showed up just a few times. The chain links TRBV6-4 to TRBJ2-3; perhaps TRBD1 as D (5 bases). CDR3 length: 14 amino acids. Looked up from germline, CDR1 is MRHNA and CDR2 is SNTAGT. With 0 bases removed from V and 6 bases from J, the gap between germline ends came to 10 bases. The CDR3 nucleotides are TGTGCCAGCAGTGACTCAGTGGACAAGGATACGCAGTATTTT. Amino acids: CASSDSVDKDTQYF.

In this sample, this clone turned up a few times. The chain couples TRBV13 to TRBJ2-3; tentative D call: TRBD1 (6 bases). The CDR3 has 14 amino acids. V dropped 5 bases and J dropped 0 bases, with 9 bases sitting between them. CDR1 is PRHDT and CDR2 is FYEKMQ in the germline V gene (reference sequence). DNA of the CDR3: TGTGCCAGCAGCGGGGGCCTCAGCACAGATACGCAGTATTTT. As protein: CASSGGLSTDTQYF.

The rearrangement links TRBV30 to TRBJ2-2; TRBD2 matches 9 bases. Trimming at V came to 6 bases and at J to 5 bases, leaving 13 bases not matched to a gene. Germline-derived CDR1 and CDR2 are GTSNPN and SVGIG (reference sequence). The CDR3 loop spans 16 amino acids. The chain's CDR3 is CACLQGGRAATGELFF. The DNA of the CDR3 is TGTGCCTGCCTCCAGGGCGGGAGGGCGGCGACCGGGGAGCTGTTTTTT.

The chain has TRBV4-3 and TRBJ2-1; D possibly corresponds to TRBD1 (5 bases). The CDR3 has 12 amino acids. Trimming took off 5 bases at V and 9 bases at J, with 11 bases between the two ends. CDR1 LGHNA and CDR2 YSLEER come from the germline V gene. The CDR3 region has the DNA TGCGCCAGCAGCGGCCACCAGGGTGAGCAGTTCTTC. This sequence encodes CASSGHQGEQFF.

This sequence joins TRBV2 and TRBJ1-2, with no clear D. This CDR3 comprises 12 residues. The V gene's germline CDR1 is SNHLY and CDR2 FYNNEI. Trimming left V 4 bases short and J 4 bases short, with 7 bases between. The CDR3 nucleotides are TGTGCCAGCAGTGCCCACACCTATGGCTACACCTTC. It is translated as CASSAHTYGYTF.

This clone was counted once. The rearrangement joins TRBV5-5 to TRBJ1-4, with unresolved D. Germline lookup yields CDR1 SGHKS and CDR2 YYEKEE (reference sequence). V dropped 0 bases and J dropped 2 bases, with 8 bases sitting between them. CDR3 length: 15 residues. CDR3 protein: CASSLDVRTNEKLFF. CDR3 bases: TGTGCCAGCAGCTTGGATGTACGGACTAATGAAAAACTGTTTTTT.

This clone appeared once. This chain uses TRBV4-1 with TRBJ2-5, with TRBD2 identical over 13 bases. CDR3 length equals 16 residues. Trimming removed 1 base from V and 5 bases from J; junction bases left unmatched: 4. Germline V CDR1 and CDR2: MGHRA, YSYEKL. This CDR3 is CASSQGTSGSWETQYF. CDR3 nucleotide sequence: TGCGCCAGCAGCCAAGGGACTAGCGGGAGTTGGGAGACCCAGTACTTC.

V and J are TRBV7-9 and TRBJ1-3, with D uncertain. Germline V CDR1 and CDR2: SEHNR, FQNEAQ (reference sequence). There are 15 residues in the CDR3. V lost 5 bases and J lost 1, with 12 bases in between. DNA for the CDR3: TGTGCCAGCAGCATCACAGAACGATCTGGAAACACCATATATTTT. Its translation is CASSITERSGNTIYF.

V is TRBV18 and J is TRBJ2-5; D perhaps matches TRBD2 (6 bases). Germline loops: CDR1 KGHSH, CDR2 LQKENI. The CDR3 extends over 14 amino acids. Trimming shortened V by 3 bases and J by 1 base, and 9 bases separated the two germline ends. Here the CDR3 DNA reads TGTGCCAGCTCACCCGGGACTTCCCAAGAGACCCAGTACTTC. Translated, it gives CASSPGTSQETQYF.

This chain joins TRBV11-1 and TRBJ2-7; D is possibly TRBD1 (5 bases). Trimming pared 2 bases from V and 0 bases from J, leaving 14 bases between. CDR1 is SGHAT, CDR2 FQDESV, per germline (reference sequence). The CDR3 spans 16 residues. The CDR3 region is CASSLTGGTSSYEQYF. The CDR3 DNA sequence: TGTGCCAGCAGCTTAACAGGCGGAACCAGCTCCTACGAGCAGTACTTC.

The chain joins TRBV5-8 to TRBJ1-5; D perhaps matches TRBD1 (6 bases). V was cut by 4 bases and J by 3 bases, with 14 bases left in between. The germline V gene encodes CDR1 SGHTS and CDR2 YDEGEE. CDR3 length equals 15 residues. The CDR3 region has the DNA TGTGCCAGCAGCCCGACAGGATATCCCAATCAGCCCCAGCATTTT. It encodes CASSPTGYPNQPQHF.

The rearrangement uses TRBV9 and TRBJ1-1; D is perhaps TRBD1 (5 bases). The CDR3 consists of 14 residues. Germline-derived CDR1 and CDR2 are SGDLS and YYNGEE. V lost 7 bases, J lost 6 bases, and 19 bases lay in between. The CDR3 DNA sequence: TGTGCCAGCCGTCCTGTAACGGGGGGTGCTGAAGCTTTCTTT. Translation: CASRPVTGGAEAFF.

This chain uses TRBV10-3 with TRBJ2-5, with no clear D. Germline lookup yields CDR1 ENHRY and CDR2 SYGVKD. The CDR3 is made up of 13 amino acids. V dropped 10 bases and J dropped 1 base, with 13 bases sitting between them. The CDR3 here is CATPDGAQETQYF. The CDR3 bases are TGTGCCACCCCTGACGGAGCCCAAGAGACCCAGTACTTC.

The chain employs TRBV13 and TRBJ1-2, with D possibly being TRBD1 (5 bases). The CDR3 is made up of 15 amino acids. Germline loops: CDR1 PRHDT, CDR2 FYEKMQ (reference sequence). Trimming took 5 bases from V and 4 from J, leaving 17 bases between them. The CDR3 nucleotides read TGTGCCAGCAGCCCTCCGCAGGGTCTTATCTATGGCTACACCTTC. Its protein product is CASSPPQGLIYGYTF. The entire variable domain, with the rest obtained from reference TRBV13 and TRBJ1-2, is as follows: AAGVIQSPRHLIKEKRETATLKCYPIPRHDTVYWYQQGPGQDPQFLISFYEKMQSDKGSIPDRFSAQQFSDYHSELNMSSLELGDSALYFCASSPPQGLIYGYTFGSGTRLTVV.

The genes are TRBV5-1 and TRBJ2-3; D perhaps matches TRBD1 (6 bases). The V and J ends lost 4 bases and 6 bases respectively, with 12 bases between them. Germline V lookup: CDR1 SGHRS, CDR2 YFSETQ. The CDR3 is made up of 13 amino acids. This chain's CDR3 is CASSPTGSDTQYF. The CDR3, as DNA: TGCGCCAGCAGCCCCACAGGGTCCGATACGCAGTATTTT.

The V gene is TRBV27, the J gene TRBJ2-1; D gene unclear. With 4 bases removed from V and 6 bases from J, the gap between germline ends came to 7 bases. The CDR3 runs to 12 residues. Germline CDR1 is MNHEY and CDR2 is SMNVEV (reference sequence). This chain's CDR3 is CASSSYPNEQFF. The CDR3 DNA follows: TGTGCCAGCAGTTCGTATCCCAATGAGCAGTTCTTC.